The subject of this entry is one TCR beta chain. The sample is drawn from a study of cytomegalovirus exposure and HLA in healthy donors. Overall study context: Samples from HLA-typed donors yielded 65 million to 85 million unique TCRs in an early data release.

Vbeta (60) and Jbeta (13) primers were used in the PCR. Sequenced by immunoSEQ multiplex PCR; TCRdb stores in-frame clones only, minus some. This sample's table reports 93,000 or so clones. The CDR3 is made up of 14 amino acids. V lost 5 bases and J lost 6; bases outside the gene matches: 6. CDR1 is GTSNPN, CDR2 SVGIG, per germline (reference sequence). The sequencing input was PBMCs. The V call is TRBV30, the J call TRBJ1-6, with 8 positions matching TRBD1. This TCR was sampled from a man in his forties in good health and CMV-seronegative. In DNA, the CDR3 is TGTGCCTGGGGACAGGGCCGTGCTAATTCACCCCTCCACTTT. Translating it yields CAWGQGRANSPLHF.